Shown below are 8 T cell receptor beta chains from a single sample sequenced in a study of shared clonotypes between healthy human individuals. Assay used: immunoSEQ multiplex PCR; TCRdb lists only in-frame clones, some missing. The sample includes around 1 million clones, approximately 80% of them seen just once. The sequenced sample was memory CD4+ T cells sorted from blood. Subset denoted: CD45RA-negative fraction. The source of these receptors is a man aged 18 to 29 in good health.

The chain links TRBV28 to TRBJ1-5; D is possibly TRBD1 (5 bases). V lost 5 bases to trimming and J lost 0 bases, with 11 bases between them. Germline V gene lookup returns CDR1 MDHEN and CDR2 SYDVKM. This CDR3 has 15 amino acids. CDR3 nucleotide sequence: TGTGCCAGCAGTGCACGTGGGGGTAGCAATCAGCCCCAGCATTTT. It codes for CASSARGGSNQPQHF.

The chain links TRBV27 to TRBJ2-1; the match to TRBD2 covers 9 bases. The CDR3 is 18 residues long. After removal of 2 bases from V and 8 bases from J, the junction contained 16 bases not matched to a gene. Looked up from germline, CDR1 is MNHEY and CDR2 is SMNVEV (reference sequence). Here the CDR3 reads CASSLARPGLAGRDEQFF. The CDR3 bases are TGTGCCAGCAGTTTAGCCCGACCGGGACTAGCCGGTCGGGATGAGCAGTTCTTC.

This clone was picked up a small number of times. The genes are TRBV30 and TRBJ1-5; perhaps TRBD1 as D (6 bases). The CDR3 consists of 14 residues. V lost 1 base and J 3 bases, leaving 10 bases between the germline ends. The germline V gene has CDR1 GTSNPN and CDR2 SVGIG (reference sequence). In DNA form, the CDR3 reads TGTGCCTGGAGTGGACAGGCGACCAATCAGCCCCAGCATTTT. This translates into CAWSGQATNQPQHF.

The chain uses TRBV28 and TRBJ1-6; D is ambiguous. CDR1 is MDHEN, CDR2 SYDVKM, per germline. The CDR3 has 14 amino acids. The V end was cut by 6 bases, the J end by 14 bases, with 20 bases between. The CDR3 loop is CASSLDGRSTTLHF. The CDR3 coding sequence is TGTGCCAGCAGCCTGGACGGTCGGAGTACGACCCTCCACTTT. The variable domain in full, with the rest retrieved from reference TRBV28 and TRBJ1-6, is DVKVTQSSRYLVKRTGEKVFLECVQDMDHENMFWYRQDPGLGLRLIYFSYDVKMKEKGDIPEGYSVSREKKERFSLILESASTNQTSMYLCASSLDGRSTTLHFGNGTRLTVT.

The chain recombines TRBV5-1 with TRBJ2-1, with 9 nucleotides matching TRBD1. This CDR3 region has 16 residues. J lost 7 bases, V lost 5 bases, and 13 bases had no gene match. Germline V gives CDR1 SGHRS, CDR2 YFSETQ. CDR3 nucleotide sequence: TGCGCCAGCAGTGATTATACAGGGGGCAACAGAAATGAGCAGTTCTTC. This gives the protein CASSDYTGGNRNEQFF.

This clone was seen only a few times. V and J are TRBV6-5 and TRBJ1-6, with D possibly being TRBD1 (6 bases). CDR1 and CDR2 (germline): MNHEY, SVGAGI. V was trimmed by 0 bases and J by 5 bases, leaving 8 bases between them. The length of the CDR3 is 15 residues. The CDR3 spells CASSYSQGNNSPLHF. As DNA, the CDR3 is TGTGCCAGCAGTTACTCACAGGGAAATAATTCACCCCTCCACTTT.

The chain links TRBV19 to TRBJ2-7; D may be TRBD1 or TRBD2 (5 bases each). The germline V and J ends were trimmed by 5 bases and 6 bases, with 20 bases remaining between them. Per germline, CDR1 LNHDA and CDR2 SQIVND (reference sequence). The CDR3 extends over 15 amino acids. The CDR3 sequence: CASSQRTNSLSEQYF. The CDR3 DNA reads TGTGCCAGTAGTCAGCGGACAAATTCGCTCTCCGAGCAGTACTTC.

The chain employs TRBV6-6 and TRBJ1-6; D remains ambiguous. The CDR3 contains 14 residues. Germline CDR1 is MNHNY and CDR2 is SVGAGI (reference sequence). V gave up 6 bases and J gave up 4 bases, with 10 bases separating them. CDR3 sequence reads: CASSPRRYNSPLHF. CDR3 nucleotide sequence: TGTGCCAGCAGCCCTAGACGGTATAATTCACCCCTCCACTTT.